The 6 T cell receptor beta chains presented below share a single source sample, sequenced in a study of blood T cell repertoires in COVID-19. TCRdb's copy holds only in-frame clones and misses some; the assay was immunoSEQ multiplex PCR. The table shows about 270,000 clones, with 88% occurring only once. The sequenced sample was PBMCs or T cells enriched from blood (not recorded which). These receptor sequences come from a woman in her fifties or sixties who had recovered from COVID-19.

This clone was seen only once. The rearrangement uses TRBV6-2 or TRBV6-3 and TRBJ2-7, with a possible D match to TRBD2 (6 bases). The CDR3 consists of 14 residues. Germline assignment: CDR1 MNHEY and CDR2 SVGEGT. Between the trimmed V and J ends, which lost 4 bases and 3 bases, there was a span of 13 bases. The CDR3: CASSSPGLLYEQYF. CDR3 in DNA: TGTGCCAGCAGTTCACCAGGACTACTCTACGAGCAGTACTTC.

The chain employs TRBV6-5 and TRBJ1-5; TRBD1 aligns across 8 bases. Germline V lookup: CDR1 MNHEY, CDR2 SVGAGI. The CDR3 loop spans 15 amino acids. J gave up 7 bases and V 6 bases, and 11 bases lay outside the gene matches. The CDR3 nucleotides read TGTGCCAGCAGCTCGGACAGGGCAACGGGGCAGCCCCAGCATTTT. Protein product: CASSSDRATGQPQHF.

The rearrangement joins TRBV10-3 to TRBJ1-5, with D tentatively TRBD1 (6 bases). Germline assignment: CDR1 ENHRY and CDR2 SYGVKD. Trimming cost V 0 bases and J 5 bases, with 11 bases left between them. The CDR3 loop spans 15 amino acids. The CDR3: CAISESRGEHQPQHF. In DNA, the CDR3 is TGTGCCATCAGTGAGTCCAGGGGCGAGCATCAGCCCCAGCATTTT.

The CDR3 coding sequence is TGCAGCGGTCGAAAGGGGGTTGTGGACACTGAAGCTTTCTTT. This codes for CSGRKGVVDTEAFF. The genes are TRBV29-1 and TRBJ1-1; D may be TRBD1 (6 bases). CDR1 is SQVTM and CDR2 is ANQGSEA in the germline V gene. V dropped 7 bases and J dropped 3 bases, with 18 bases sitting between them. This CDR3 is built from 14 residues.

This clone came up a few times. The chain employs TRBV28 and TRBJ2-1, with 8 bases aligning to TRBD2. Unmatched junction bases numbered 13, after V lost 5 bases and J lost 7 bases. CDR1 and CDR2 from the germline V gene are MDHEN and SYDVKM. This CDR3 is built from 16 residues. The CDR3 bases are TGTGCCAGCAGTACCCTAGCGGGTGGAGGTCTTAATGAGCAGTTCTTC. Translation gives CASSTLAGGGLNEQFF.

The chain's CDR3 is CASSTGQGFAEAFF. The CDR3, as DNA: TGTGCCAGCAGTACAGGACAGGGCTTCGCTGAAGCTTTCTTT. J is TRBJ1-1 and V is TRBV6-5; 8 bases are shared with TRBD1. This CDR3 comprises 14 residues. Germline loops: CDR1 MNHEY, CDR2 SVGAGI. The V segment lost 5 bases and the J segment 6 bases; nucleotides outside the gene matches: 8.